The clone carrying this T cell receptor (beta chain) has a handful of counts. Its antigen is not known. Unique molecular identifiers featured in each of the TCR beta cDNA libraries. Once roughly 0.85 to 11 million T cells were used, roughly 0.5 million cDNA molecules resulted. TCRdb re-derived calls from the PCR reads in MiXCR, one entry per CDR3 protein. The sample gives roughly 570,000 distinct CDR3 sequences, 30% to 40% of which show up once; around 6.1% is in the top ten. This CDR3 spans 19 amino acids. The germline CDR1 and CDR2 sequences are DFQATT and SNEGSKA (reference sequence). The trim removed 3 bases at V and 3 bases at J, leaving 12 bases unmatched. The sample belongs to a study of post-analysis software for immune sequencing data. The overall study: Some patients lacked subtype; others had relapsing-remitting, secondary progressive or progressive-relapsing disease.

Notes on the study in general: Five or six TRBV segments appeared more often in patients than in controls, and TRBV5-6, TRBV5-1 and TRBV20-1 were among these. Multiple sclerosis patients showed significantly lower normalized Chao1 diversity than controls did. Analysis by F measure revealed that same-batch samples clustered strongly together.

Sequences were obtained from blood. The chain joins TRBV20-1 to TRBJ2-1, with TRBD2 identical over 15 bases. This receptor was obtained from a girl aged 2-17 years with multiple sclerosis. CDR3 amino acids: CSASTGTSGGIEYYNEQFF. In DNA form, the CDR3 reads TGCAGTGCTAGTACCGGGACTAGCGGGGGGATCGAATACTACAATGAGCAGTTCTTC.